Following are 4 T cell receptor beta chains from one sample sequenced in a study of OX40 agonist ivuxolimab in advanced cancers. Assay: immunoSEQ multiplex PCR; the TCRdb copy retains only in-frame clones and omits some. The sample has more than 40,000 clones; just over 85% are singletons. The starting material was CD4+ or CD8+ T cells sorted from blood, obtained in a trial of the OX40 agonist ivuxolimab. These receptors all stem from an adult with an advanced solid tumor such as melanoma, head and neck, liver or kidney cancer.

The V and J genes are TRBV5-3 and TRBJ2-5; D unclear. TRBV5-3 has ORF status, its function being uncertain. V was cut by 5 bases and J by 2 bases, with 4 bases left in between. CDR3 size: 11 residues. The CDR3 nucleotides read TGTGCCAGAAGGTTTCAAGAGACCCAGTACTTC. It yields the protein CARRFQETQYF.

The rearrangement links TRBV6-4 to TRBJ1-5, with D unclear. Germline-derived CDR1 and CDR2 are MRHNA and SNTAGT. The CDR3 is 12 amino acids. Trimming stripped 2 bases from V and 7 bases from J, with 6 bases between. CDR3 DNA: TGTGCCAGCAGTGACGGTATCCAGCCCCAGCATTTT. Protein product: CASSDGIQPQHF.

This chain uses TRBV19 with TRBJ2-6; D uncertain. The CDR3 covers 12 residues. The V and J ends lost 2 bases and 11 bases respectively, with 7 bases between them. Germline loops: CDR1 LNHDA, CDR2 SQIVND (reference sequence). The CDR3 DNA reads as TGTGCCAGTAGTATACCCCTCCACGTCCTGACTTTC. It encodes CASSIPLHVLTF.

The rearrangement uses TRBV6-1 and TRBJ2-3, with 7 bases fitting TRBD2. The trim removed 7 bases at V and 4 bases at J, leaving 5 bases unmatched. The CDR3 runs to 13 residues. The germline CDR1 and CDR2 sequences are MNHNS and SASEGT. The CDR3, as DNA: TGTGCCAGCAATCGGGGGGAGTCAGATACGCAGTATTTT. This translates into CASNRGESDTQYF.